What follows are 3 T cell receptor beta chains derived from one specimen sequenced in a study of cytotoxic CD8 clonotypes in ibrutinib-treated CLL. Profiled with immunoSEQ multiplex PCR; TCRdb holds only in-frame clones, not every one. The repertoire has around 250,000 clones, about three quarters of them found once; the top ten carry about 16%. The sample was PBMCs, taken after 24 months of ibrutinib treatment. These receptor sequences come from a human donor with chronic lymphocytic leukemia.

The J gene is TRBJ1-4, the V gene TRBV7-6; no clear D. CDR3 size: 14 residues. Germline V gene data show CDR1 as SGHVS and CDR2 as FNYEAQ. V lost 5 bases and J 12 bases, leaving 19 bases between the germline ends. The CDR3 nucleotides read TGTGCCAGCAGCCTGACGCGGTTCCCAAAAGAACTGTTTTTT. Translation: CASSLTRFPKELFF. The variable domain in full, completed from reference TRBV7-6 and TRBJ1-4, reads GAGVSQSPRYKVTKRGQDVALRCDPISGHVSLYWYRQALGQGPEFLTYFNYEAQQDKSGLPNDRFSAERPEGSISTLTIQRTEQRDSAMYRCASSLTRFPKELFFGSGTQLSVL.

The gene calls are TRBV27 and TRBJ2-3, with TRBD2 matching over 9 bases. The CDR3 is 16 residues long. The germline CDR1 and CDR2 sequences are MNHEY and SMNVEV (reference sequence). V lost 7 bases to trimming and J lost 6 bases; unmatched junction nucleotides: 14. For the CDR3, the DNA is TGTGCCAGCAAACAGACTAGCGGCATGGGGGGGGATACGCAGTATTTT. This encodes CASKQTSGMGGDTQYF.

V usage is TRBV27 and J usage is TRBJ1-2; 10 bases agree with TRBD1. The J segment lost 2 bases and the V segment lost 5 bases, leaving 5 bases of the junction unmatched. The germline V gene encodes CDR1 MNHEY and CDR2 SMNVEV (reference sequence). The CDR3 is 15 residues long. The CDR3 DNA reads TGTGCCAGCAGTCCTCGGACAGGGGGAAACTATGGCTACACCTTC. It is translated as CASSPRTGGNYGYTF.